The 24 T cell receptor beta chains reported below all come from one sample, sequenced in a study of blood T cell repertoires in COVID-19. Sequenced by immunoSEQ multiplex PCR; TCRdb stores in-frame clones only, minus some. The sample records some 460,000 clones, about 89% being singletons. The sample taken for sequencing was peripheral blood. Receptors originate from a woman aged 25 to 39 with acute or convalescent COVID-19.

The rearrangement joins TRBV7-2 to TRBJ2-7; D gene unclear. The CDR3 is made up of 14 amino acids. Germline CDR1 SGHTA, CDR2 FQGNSA. With 1 base removed from V and 0 bases from J, the gap between germline ends came to 7 bases. The CDR3 DNA is TGTGCCAGCAGCTTAGTTGTCAGCTCCTACGAGCAGTACTTC. Translated, it gives CASSLVVSSYEQYF.

The chain employs TRBV5-4 and TRBJ1-1; 9 bases fit TRBD1. Germline V gene lookup returns CDR1 SGHNT and CDR2 YYREEE (reference sequence). The V and J ends lost 4 bases and 0 bases, in that order; junction bases with no gene match: 7. CDR3 length: 16 residues. This chain's CDR3 is CASSPGTGKMNTEAFF. CDR3 coding DNA: TGTGCCAGCAGCCCTGGGACAGGGAAGATGAACACTGAAGCTTTCTTT.

The V gene is TRBV19, the J gene TRBJ1-2; 7 bases align to TRBD1. V was pared by 7 bases and J by 1 base, with 9 bases of the junction left unmatched. Germline V lookup: CDR1 LNHDA, CDR2 SQIVND (reference sequence). The CDR3 totals 15 residues. CDR3 coding DNA: TGTGCCAGTATGCGGGACAGATCATTTAACTATGGCTACACCTTC. The encoded protein is CASMRDRSFNYGYTF.

The rearrangement joins TRBV10-2 to TRBJ1-1; D is uncertain. The V gene's germline CDR1 is WSHSY and CDR2 SAAADI. V lost 3 bases and J 2 bases, leaving 10 bases between the germline ends. The CDR3 is 14 amino acids. CDR3 in DNA: TGCGCCAGCAGTGATGAGGGTCCTAACACTGAAGCTTTCTTT. It is translated as CASSDEGPNTEAFF.

The chain recombines TRBV19 with TRBJ2-1, with TRBD2 identical over 8 bases. The junction had 9 bases not matched to a gene; V was cut back by 8 bases and J by 6 bases. Germline values: CDR1 LNHDA, CDR2 SQIVND (reference sequence). This CDR3 spans 14 amino acids. The DNA of the CDR3 is TGTGCCAGTTGCATCGGGGGGGGGCTCAATGAGCAGTTCTTC. Translation gives CASCIGGGLNEQFF.

V gene TRBV12-3 or TRBV12-4 combines with J gene TRBJ2-1, with 7 nucleotides matching TRBD1. Germline trimming cut 8 bases from V and 7 bases from J; bases unmatched to any gene: 5. The CDR3 runs to 12 residues. The CDR3 DNA reads as TGTGCCAGCGGTACAGGGGCAAATGAGCAGTTCTTC. It is translated as CASGTGANEQFF.

The chain couples TRBV27 to TRBJ1-1; tentatively, D is TRBD1 (6 bases). The germline CDR1 and CDR2 sequences are MNHEY and SMNVEV (reference sequence). This CDR3 comprises 15 residues. The V end lost 5 bases, the J end lost 3 bases, and 16 bases lay between the germline ends. CDR3 sequence reads: CASSSRGGSYTEAFF. The CDR3 DNA reads TGTGCCAGCAGTAGTAGGGGGGGCAGTTACACTGAAGCTTTCTTT.

This sequence joins TRBV10-3 and TRBJ2-1, with D unresolved. Trimming removed 0 bases from V and 0 bases from J, with 6 bases in between. Looked up from germline, CDR1 is ENHRY and CDR2 is SYGVKD. The length of the CDR3 is 15 residues. The CDR3 DNA reads TGTGCCATCAGTGAGTCGGCTAGCTCCTACAATGAGCAGTTCTTC. Its translation is CAISESASSYNEQFF.

The chain couples TRBV29-1 to TRBJ2-7, with 10 bases matching TRBD1. Looked up from germline, CDR1 is SQVTM and CDR2 is ANQGSEA. V lost 7 bases to trimming and J lost 3 bases; unmatched junction nucleotides: 6. CDR3 length: 13 residues. CDR3 protein: CSAHGQGDYEQYF. The DNA of the CDR3 is TGCAGCGCCCATGGACAGGGGGACTACGAGCAGTACTTC.

This clone was found a few times. The CDR3 coding sequence is TGTGCCAGCAGTAAACCGGGACTCGGAGGCTACACCTTC. Protein sequence: CASSKPGLGGYTF. V is TRBV27 and J is TRBJ1-2; D possibly corresponds to TRBD1 (5 bases). This CDR3 comprises 13 residues. Germline CDR1 reads MNHEY; CDR2 reads SMNVEV (reference sequence). V lost 5 bases and J 8 bases, leaving 15 bases between the germline ends.

J is TRBJ2-6 and V is TRBV15; D not resolved. V gave up 8 bases and J gave up 5 bases, with 25 bases separating them. The CDR3 extends over 18 amino acids. Germline V gene lookup returns CDR1 LNHNV and CDR2 YYDKDF (reference sequence). CDR3 loop: CATSETATAYLWANVLTF. CDR3 sequence (DNA): TGTGCCACCTCGGAAACAGCCACGGCGTACTTGTGGGCCAACGTCCTGACTTTC.

The V and J genes are TRBV28 and TRBJ2-5; the D gene is possibly TRBD2 (7 bases). Germline V CDR1 and CDR2: MDHEN, SYDVKM. This CDR3 has 13 amino acids. V lost 4 bases, J lost 4 bases, and 10 bases lay in between. In DNA form, the CDR3 reads TGTGCCAGCAGTTCGGGGGGCACAGAGACCCAGTACTTC. Its protein is CASSSGGTETQYF.

The sample holds many counts of this clone. V is TRBV3-1 (or the pseudogene TRBV3-2) and J is TRBJ1-4; D is possibly TRBD1 (5 bases). There are 11 residues in the CDR3. Germline V gene lookup returns CDR1 LGHDT and CDR2 YNNKEL (reference sequence). V gave up 6 bases and J gave up 7 bases, with 6 bases separating them. For the CDR3, the DNA is TGTGCCAGCAGAAGGGGTGAAAAACTGTTTTTT. Protein: CASRRGEKLFF.

The rearrangement joins TRBV4-1 to TRBJ1-6; perhaps TRBD1 as D (5 bases). V lost 0 bases, J lost 3 bases, and 9 bases lay in between. This CDR3 is built from 16 residues. CDR1 and CDR2 from the germline V gene are MGHRA and YSYEKL. CDR3 region: CASSQEPGNYNSPLHF. For the CDR3, the DNA is TGCGCCAGCAGCCAAGAACCAGGGAACTATAATTCACCCCTCCACTTT.

The chain carries TRBV28 and TRBJ2-3; a possible D gene is TRBD2 (6 bases). CDR1 and CDR2 (germline): MDHEN, SYDVKM. The V gene lost 6 bases and the J gene lost 7 bases, with 17 bases spanning the gap. The CDR3 loop spans 14 amino acids. The CDR3 loop is CASSLGGARNTQYF. CDR3 DNA: TGTGCCAGCAGCCTTGGCGGGGCTAGGAATACGCAGTATTTT.

This CDR3 is CASSAEGGLEQFF. CDR3 in DNA: TGTGCCAGCAGTGCCGAGGGCGGTCTTGAGCAGTTCTTC. J is TRBJ2-1 and V is TRBV6-4, with a possible D match to TRBD2 (5 bases). V was shortened by 4 bases and J by 9 bases, with 13 bases between the two germline ends. The CDR3 runs to 13 residues. Germline values: CDR1 MRHNA, CDR2 SNTAGT.

There are a few counts of this clone. V and J are TRBV9 and TRBJ2-2; the D is unclear. The germline CDR1 and CDR2 sequences are SGDLS and YYNGEE. This CDR3 contains 14 residues. V lost 5 bases, J lost 1 base, and 9 bases lay in between. CDR3 residues: CASSDRLNTGELFF. The CDR3 DNA follows: TGTGCCAGCAGTGACCGACTGAACACCGGGGAGCTGTTTTTT.

This clone was seen a single time. V is TRBV19 and J is TRBJ2-1; D may be TRBD1 (6 bases). The CDR3 has 14 residues. The germline V gene encodes CDR1 LNHDA and CDR2 SQIVND (reference sequence). Trimming removed 4 bases from V and 10 bases from J, with 17 bases in between. The CDR3 nucleotides read TGTGCCAGTAGTACCCGAAGGGGTACAGGGGAGCAGTTCTTC. Translation: CASSTRRGTGEQFF.

The genes are TRBV4-2 and TRBJ1-4, with 8 bases lining up with TRBD1. V trimming: 3 bases; J trimming: 3 bases; junction bases outside the gene matches: 3. The CDR3 consists of 15 residues. In germline, CDR1 is LGHNA, CDR2 YNFKEQ. The CDR3 loop reads CASSQDRVANEKLFF. The CDR3 DNA reads as TGTGCCAGCAGCCAGGACAGGGTTGCTAATGAAAAACTGTTTTTT.

In this sample, this clone turned up a few times. The chain joins TRBV11-3 to TRBJ2-3; 11 positions agree with TRBD1. The V and J ends lost 5 bases and 5 bases, in that order; junction bases with no gene match: 9. CDR1 SGHNT and CDR2 YENEEA come from the germline V gene. CDR3 size: 16 residues. The CDR3 loop is CASSTGQGARIDTQYF. CDR3 DNA: TGTGCCAGCAGCACTGGACAGGGGGCGCGGATAGATACGCAGTATTTT.

The rearrangement links TRBV9 to TRBJ1-6; D remains ambiguous. The germline V and J ends were trimmed by 7 bases and 10 bases, with 18 bases remaining between them. Germline V gene sequence: CDR1 SGDLS, CDR2 YYNGEE. This CDR3 is built from 14 residues. In DNA form, the CDR3 reads TGTGCCAGCTCCCGAGGGCGGAGGGAATCACCCCTCCACTTT. It codes for CASSRGRRESPLHF.

This clone was recorded a few times. The chain uses TRBV23-1 and TRBJ1-3, with a weak D call TRBD1 (6 bases). TRBV23-1 is placed among ORFs of uncertain function. V was cut by 0 bases and J by 5 bases, with 8 bases left in between. The CDR3 loop spans 14 amino acids. The CDR3 protein is CASSQSQGRNTIYF. CDR3 bases: TGCGCCAGCAGTCAATCGCAGGGGAGAAACACCATATATTTT.

J is TRBJ2-5 and V is TRBV15; D may be TRBD1 (6 bases). Between the trimmed V and J ends, which lost 5 bases and 1 base, there was a span of 11 bases. The germline gives CDR1 LNHNV, CDR2 YYDKDF (reference sequence). The CDR3 length is 14 residues. The DNA of the CDR3 is TGTGCCACCAGCTCAACAGGGAGCCAAGAGACCCAGTACTTC. Protein: CATSSTGSQETQYF.

The chain links TRBV4-2 to TRBJ2-5; D is undetermined. CDR1 is LGHNA, CDR2 YNFKEQ, per germline. There are 15 residues in the CDR3. Trimming cost V 0 bases and J 4 bases, with 12 bases left between them. CDR3 protein: CASSQDQLVGETQYF. The CDR3 DNA sequence: TGTGCCAGCAGCCAAGATCAGCTAGTCGGAGAGACCCAGTACTTC.